These T cell receptor beta chains were read from a single sample in a study of cytomegalovirus exposure and HLA in healthy donors. Profiled with immunoSEQ multiplex PCR; TCRdb holds only in-frame clones, not every one. Of some 200,000 clones in the sample, approximately 70% are singletons; the top ten hold 2.6%. The material sequenced was PBMCs. These TCRs come from a man aged 40-49 years in good health and CMV-seropositive. Both conserved end residues are part of each CDR3. A D gene is named only where the DNA matches it firmly. Rows may omit the clone size; those that give it use once, few, many or a size class.

v_gene,abundance,j_gene,d_gene,CDR3aa,CDR3nt
TRBV11-2,NA,TRBJ1-3,NA,CASSLGWRGSGGNTIYF,TGTGCCAGCAGCTTAGGTTGGCGAGGGTCAGGCGGAAACACCATATATTTT
TRBV7-6,few,TRBJ2-5,TRBD2,CASSLTTSGGRETQYF,TGTGCCAGCAGCTTGACTACTAGCGGGGGGCGGGAGACCCAGTACTTC
TRBV6-6,once,TRBJ2-7,NA,CASSYLYEQYF,TGTGCCAGCAGTTACCTGTACGAGCAGTACTTC
TRBV5-1,NA,TRBJ2-7,TRBD1,CASSLEPAGIRGYEQYF,TGCGCCAGCAGCTTGGAACCGGCAGGGATCAGGGGGTACGAGCAGTACTTC
TRBV6-1,few,TRBJ1-1,NA,CASDPITGSEAFF,TGTGCCAGCGACCCGATTACAGGGAGTGAAGCTTTCTTT
TRBV18,NA,TRBJ2-5,NA,CASSPGRDREETQYF,TGTGCCAGCTCACCAGGCAGGGATCGGGAAGAGACCCAGTACTTC
TRBV4-3,NA,TRBJ2-1,NA,CASSQVMTNYDEQFF,TGCGCCAGCAGCCAAGTGATGACAAATTACGATGAGCAGTTCTTC
TRBV11-2,NA,TRBJ2-6,NA,CASSPTVSGANVLTF,TGTGCCAGCAGCCCTACAGTCTCTGGGGCCAACGTCCTGACTTTC
TRBV2,NA,TRBJ2-7,TRBD1,CASKTQGAYEQYF,TGTGCCAGCAAAACACAGGGGGCCTACGAGCAGTACTTC
TRBV6-5,once,TRBJ1-1,NA,CASSYSAGDNEAFF,TGTGCCAGCAGTTACTCCGCAGGGGATAATGAAGCTTTCTTT
TRBV5-1,NA,TRBJ2-3,TRBD2,CASSITGTIPDTQYF,TGCGCCAGCAGCATCACCGGGACTATCCCAGATACGCAGTATTTT
TRBV19,NA,TRBJ1-6,NA,CASSSSGYNSPLHF,TGTGCCAGTAGTAGTTCCGGGTACAATTCACCCCTCCACTTT
TRBV29-1,few,TRBJ1-4,NA,CSVSQGGREKLFF,TGCAGCGTCTCCCAGGGAGGAAGAGAAAAACTGTTTTTT
TRBV4-1,NA,TRBJ2-5,TRBD2,CASRQRAGRETQYF,TGCGCCAGCAGGCAACGGGCCGGGAGGGAGACCCAGTACTTC
TRBV6-4,NA,TRBJ1-3,NA,CASSDHRYSGNTIYF,TGTGCCAGCAGTGACCACCGCTACTCTGGAAACACCATATATTTT
TRBV21-1,NA,TRBJ2-7,NA,CASSLAEQYF,TGTGCCAGCAGCTTAGCCGAGCAGTACTTC
TRBV19,NA,TRBJ2-7,TRBD1,CASSISRGRPYEQYF,TGTGCCAGTAGTATTAGCAGGGGGCGCCCCTACGAGCAGTACTTC
TRBV10-1,NA,TRBJ2-2,NA,CASSDIGELFF,TGCGCCAGCAGTGACATCGGGGAGCTGTTTTTT
TRBV7-2,NA,TRBJ2-3,TRBD2,CASSLGGSTSTDTQYF,TGTGCCAGCAGCCTCGGCGGGAGCACTAGCACAGATACGCAGTATTTT
TRBV6-1,NA,TRBJ1-5,NA,CASSPQNQPQHF,TGTGCCAGCAGCCCACAGAATCAGCCCCAGCATTTT
TRBV6-5,NA,TRBJ2-3,TRBD1,CASSQGQGEEVTQYF,TGTGCCAGCAGCCAGGGACAGGGAGAGGAGGTTACGCAGTATTTT
TRBV5-6,NA,TRBJ2-7,NA,CASSLAAYEQYF,TGTGCCAGCAGCTTGGCAGCCTACGAGCAGTACTTC
TRBV28,NA,TRBJ2-2,TRBD2,CASSSTTGGGTSANTGELFF,TGTGCCAGCAGCTCAACTACGGGGGGGGGAACTAGCGCGAACACCGGGGAGCTGTTTTTT
TRBV18,NA,TRBJ2-7,TRBD1,CASSPSGQDYYEQYF,TGTGCCAGCTCTCCCTCGGGACAGGACTACTACGAGCAGTACTTC
TRBV5-1,NA,TRBJ2-7,TRBD1,CASSLDGQGSYEQYF,TGCGCCAGCAGCTTGGATGGACAGGGGAGCTACGAGCAGTACTTC
TRBV27,NA,TRBJ1-5,NA,CASSGGGPLGPQHF,TGTGCCAGCAGCGGGGGGGGGCCACTAGGGCCCCAGCATTTT
TRBV10-1,NA,TRBJ1-1,NA,CASSESEKAGGTEAFF,TGCGCCAGCAGTGAGTCGGAAAAGGCAGGAGGCACTGAAGCTTTCTTT
TRBV7-9,NA,TRBJ2-7,TRBD1,CASSFTGTGYEQYF,TGTGCCAGCAGCTTCACTGGGACAGGGTACGAGCAGTACTTC
TRBV10-3,NA,TRBJ1-1,NA,CAISESLSYTEAFF,TGTGCCATCAGTGAGAGTTTGAGTTACACTGAAGCTTTCTTT
TRBV7-2,NA,TRBJ2-3,TRBD2,CASSLIAGGTDTQYF,TGTGCCAGCAGCTTAATAGCGGGGGGCACAGATACGCAGTATTTT
TRBV27,few,TRBJ1-6,TRBD1,CASSQTGGRSPLHF,TGTGCCAGCAGTCAAACAGGGGGGAGGTCACCCCTCCACTTT
TRBV9,NA,TRBJ1-1,TRBD1,CASSFSDRGCEAFF,TGTGCCAGCAGCTTTTCGGACAGGGGGTGTGAAGCTTTCTTT
TRBV7-9,few,TRBJ1-2,NA,CASSFPGDSYGYTF,TGTGCCAGCAGCTTCCCCGGCGACAGTTATGGCTACACCTTC
TRBV5-1,few,TRBJ2-7,TRBD2,CASRPGLAGHYYEQYF,TGCGCCAGCAGGCCGGGACTAGCGGGACATTACTACGAGCAGTACTTC
TRBV5-1,NA,TRBJ1-1,TRBD1,CASSTQGGGTEAFF,TGCGCCAGCAGCACACAGGGGGGCGGCACTGAAGCTTTCTTT
TRBV6-5,NA,TRBJ2-5,NA,CASSTRRAETQYF,TGTGCCAGCAGCACCCGGAGGGCTGAGACCCAGTACTTC
TRBV6-5,NA,TRBJ1-1,NA,CASSEGRDTEAFF,TGTGCCAGCTCGGAGGGGAGGGACACTGAAGCTTTCTTT
TRBV10-1,NA,TRBJ2-1,TRBD2,CASSDSGLGSYNEQFF,TGCGCCAGCAGTGATTCGGGACTAGGCTCCTACAATGAGCAGTTCTTC
TRBV2,once,TRBJ1-3,NA,CASSERGAGNTIYF,TGTGCCAGCAGTGAAAGGGGTGCGGGAAACACCATATATTTT
TRBV5-6,NA,TRBJ2-7,NA,CASSSEAGEWYEQYF,TGTGCCAGCAGCTCCGAAGCAGGGGAGTGGTACGAGCAGTACTTC
TRBV5-1,NA,TRBJ1-2,NA,CASSLAGEGYGYTF,TGCGCCAGCAGCTTGGCCGGGGAAGGCTATGGCTACACCTTC
TRBV6-1,few,TRBJ1-6,NA,CASSEAGGHNSPLHF,TGTGCCAGCAGTGAAGCCGGGGGGCACAATTCACCCCTCCACTTT
TRBV10-3,few,TRBJ2-2,NA,CAISGDWLELFF,TGTGCCATCAGTGGGGACTGGTTGGAGCTGTTTTTT
TRBV6-1,NA,TRBJ2-7,NA,CASSWTGLREQYF,TGTGCCAGCAGTTGGACGGGACTTCGCGAGCAGTACTTC
TRBV10-3,NA,TRBJ1-1,NA,CAISLQGTDTEAFF,TGTGCCATCAGTTTACAGGGTACGGACACTGAAGCTTTCTTT
TRBV4-1,NA,TRBJ2-5,NA,CASSHRAGRETQYF,TGCGCCAGCAGCCACAGGGCAGGGAGGGAGACCCAGTACTTC
TRBV25-1,NA,TRBJ1-4,TRBD1,CASMAGTGANEKLFF,TGTGCCAGCATGGCCGGGACAGGGGCTAATGAAAAACTGTTTTTT
TRBV7-2,NA,TRBJ1-4,NA,CASSLDTQAANEKLFF,TGTGCCAGCAGCTTAGATACCCAAGCGGCTAATGAAAAACTGTTTTTT
TRBV6-6,NA,TRBJ2-5,NA,CASTLYGPPSETQYF,TGTGCCAGCACCCTATATGGGCCGCCGTCGGAGACCCAGTACTTC